What follows describes a single T cell receptor (beta chain). Repertoires were generated with immunoSEQ multiplex PCR, while TCRdb's copy carries only in-frame clones and drops some. The sample holds tens of thousands of clones, 89% seen once. Relapse after autologous stem cell transplantation occurred in every patient, and brentuximab vedotin exposure varied. This record belongs to a study of PD-1 blockade in classical Hodgkin lymphoma. This receptor was identified in a human donor with classical Hodgkin lymphoma. Here the sequenced sample was peripheral blood mononuclear cells (PBMCs), taken before the second cycle of nivolumab.

The CDR3 DNA reads TGTGCCAGTAGTCCAAGAACAGGGCTTCGGCCTTCATTCACAGATACGCAGTATTTT. The encoded protein is CASSPRTGLRPSFTDTQYF. The V gene is TRBV19, the J gene TRBJ2-3; maybe TRBD1 (6 bases). The CDR3 consists of 19 residues. The germline gives CDR1 LNHDA, CDR2 SQIVND (reference sequence). Trimming took off 5 bases at V and 2 bases at J, with 26 bases between the two ends.